This T cell receptor beta chain was captured by sequencing in a study of tumor-infiltrating T cells and Merkel cell polyomavirus (dated by TCRdb to about 2017). In the study overall: The study examined CD8+ T cells specific for the Merkel cell polyomavirus KLL epitope in Merkel cell carcinoma patients. Disease stage at presentation varied among the patients, and patient follow-up lasted a median of roughly three years, ranging from 1.1 to 6.0 years. Patient treatments varied, were not standardized, and included chemotherapy, radiation and immunotherapies. In under 15 samples, TRB sequencing was done on KLL-tetramer-sorted cells from blood or tumor-infiltrating lymphocytes, along with around eleven matched whole-tumor samples. Most whole-tumor samples were approximately 24-micron curls cut from formalin-fixed, paraffin-embedded tissue blocks. In the whole study, one tumor sample was a frozen nodal tumor digest, and another tumor sample was a flash-frozen core biopsy of a metastasis. The study at large found these results: The small sample size of the study (n ≈ twelve patients) is a limitation. A higher intratumoral fraction of KLL-specific T cells (about 1.9-20% versus about 0-0.15%) was associated with significantly improved MCC-specific survival. KLL-specific TRB repertoires were found to be diverse and largely private, with only one public clonotype, shared by two patients, identified among roughly 400 unique sequences. A significant MCC-specific survival advantage (P = 0.0051) was associated with a greater number of unique KLL-specific clonotypes in tumors (roughly 5-120 vs 0-3). The study examined just one viral epitope, so T cells targeting other Merkel cell polyomavirus epitopes were not captured.

Library preparation used the immunoSEQ multiplex PCR assay. Genomic DNA extraction, TRB sequencing and normalization were performed by Adaptive Biotechnologies (Seattle, WA). For the original study's pipeline: Clonality was computed as one minus Shannon entropy of productive TRB sequences normalized by log2 of unique productive sequences. To identify KLL-specific clonotypes in tumors, TCRbeta CDR3 amino acid sequences were matched against the sequences from the tetramer-sorted sample of each patient. TCRdb obtained this table from immuneACCESS and retained in-frame rearrangements with V and J assigned. These tables miss some clones; where compared with another copy, unresolved V genes account for less than half of the shortfall, and the remainder is unexplained. That table is the source of V, J and clone size, and D and trimming were worked out from the DNA. In this sample's table one finds over 350 clones. The ten largest make up more than 15% of the sample.

Including cysteine and phenylalanine, the CDR3 has 18 amino acids. The 45 bases shown cover part of the CDR3, and their frame starts at base 1. V is trimmed back by 5 bases and J by 2 bases, and the junction contains 11 bases that no gene match accounts for. The germline V gene (reference sequence) sets CDR1 to LNHDA and CDR2 to SQIVND. By immunohistochemistry, the tumors of all patients showed robust positive staining for Merkel cell polyomavirus Large T antigen. The study included over ten Merkel cell carcinoma patients who had robust KLL-tetramer+ populations, above 0.04% of CD8+ T cells, in blood and/or cultured TIL. Every patient was Caucasian, and patient ages had a median of 65 years and ranged from 50 to 77 years. This clone is medium-sized (0.01 to 0.1%) by its frequency; no count is available. Its antigen is not yet known. With the read ending 3 residues before the CDR3 end, the germline J gene is used to fill in that end.

This TCR derives from a woman aged 45-65 years with Merkel cell carcinoma. The receptor chain draws on TRBV19 and TRBJ2-7, and 14 bases in between align with TRBD2. Sequenced sample: tumor tissue. The CDR3 protein is CASSLGAGLAGVTYEQYF. The CDR3 bases that were read are TGTGCCAGTAGTCTCGGAGCGGGACTAGCGGGAGTCACCTACGAG. Beyond the CDR3, the reference TRBV19 and TRBJ2-7 genes provide the residues; the full variable domain reads: DGGITQSPKYLFRKEGQNVTLSCEQNLNHDAMYWYRQDPGQGLRLIYYSQIVNDFQKGDIAEGYSVSREKKESFPLTVTSAQKNPTAFYLCASSLGAGLAGVTYEQYFGPGTRLTVT.